Listed here are 30 T cell receptor beta chains from one sample, sequenced in a study of cytomegalovirus exposure and HLA in healthy donors. This PCR relied on a set of 60 Vbeta primers and 13 Jbeta primers. Method: immunoSEQ multiplex PCR; TCRdb's copy keeps in-frame clones and lacks some. The sample has about 200,000 clones, 65% to 85% seen once. Specimen: PBMCs. Source of these receptors: a woman in her thirties in good health and CMV-seronegative.

The V and J genes are TRBV27 and TRBJ1-2; D call uncertain. Germline CDR1 is MNHEY and CDR2 is SMNVEV (reference sequence). Between the trimmed V and J ends, which lost 6 bases and 1 base, there was a span of 6 bases. This CDR3 has 12 residues. The CDR3 DNA is TGTGCCAGCAGCGCCAGTAACTATGGCTACACCTTC. It translates to CASSASNYGYTF.

J is TRBJ2-1 and V is TRBV28; maybe TRBD2 (5 bases). Germline V gene lookup returns CDR1 MDHEN and CDR2 SYDVKM. V lost 3 bases and J lost 2, with 14 bases in between. The CDR3 contains 16 residues. Here the CDR3 reads CASSFEGFYPYNEQFF. The CDR3 DNA follows: TGTGCCAGCAGTTTTGAGGGCTTCTACCCCTACAATGAGCAGTTCTTC.

In its sample, this clone was seen a few times. The J gene is TRBJ2-3, the V gene TRBV28; 8 bases fit TRBD2. CDR1 MDHEN and CDR2 SYDVKM come from the germline V gene. With V trimmed by 7 bases and J by 1 base, 10 bases remained unmatched. CDR3 length equals 16 residues. The chain's CDR3 is CASNPSGSFRTDTQYF. The DNA for the CDR3 is TGTGCCAGCAACCCCAGCGGGAGTTTCCGCACAGATACGCAGTATTTT. The complete variable domain, with remaining parts taken from reference TRBV28 and TRBJ2-3, reads DVKVTQSSRYLVKRTGEKVFLECVQDMDHENMFWYRQDPGLGLRLIYFSYDVKMKEKGDIPEGYSVSREKKERFSLILESASTNQTSMYLCASNPSGSFRTDTQYFGPGTRLTVL.

This chain links TRBV4-2 with TRBJ1-6, with D possibly being TRBD1 (5 bases). Germline CDR1 is LGHNA and CDR2 is YNFKEQ. This CDR3 comprises 17 residues. The V and J ends lost 1 base and 0 bases respectively, with 10 bases between them. CDR3 in DNA: TGTGCCAGCAGCCAAGGGACAACAGGCTCCTATAATTCACCCCTCCACTTT. Residues: CASSQGTTGSYNSPLHF.

The chain links TRBV5-1 to TRBJ2-7; 8 positions match TRBD2. The CDR3 covers 13 residues. Germline-derived CDR1 and CDR2 are SGHRS and YFSETQ. V lost 5 bases and J lost 4; bases outside the gene matches: 5. This CDR3 is CASRASGRYEQYF. The CDR3 region has the DNA TGCGCCAGCAGAGCCAGCGGGAGATACGAGCAGTACTTC.

This clone was detected only once. J is TRBJ2-7 and V is TRBV7-2, with 9 bases lining up with TRBD1. CDR3 length: 16 residues. The germline CDR1 and CDR2 sequences are SGHTA and FQGNSA. The V gene end was trimmed by 5 bases and the J gene end by 3 bases; junction bases not matched to a gene: 11. This CDR3 is CASSGALGTGIYEQYF. The CDR3 nucleotides are TGTGCCAGCAGCGGAGCCCTCGGGACAGGGATCTACGAGCAGTACTTC. The full variable domain, in which reference TRBV7-2 and TRBJ2-7 provide the parts outside the CDR3, is GAGVSQSPSNKVTEKGKDVELRCDPISGHTALYWYRQSLGQGLEFLIYFQGNSAPDKSGLPSDRFSAERTGGSVSTLTIQRTQQEDSAVYLCASSGALGTGIYEQYFGPGTRLTVT.

This chain connects TRBV18 to TRBJ1-5; 7 bases are shared with TRBD1. The length of the CDR3 is 15 residues. Trimming at V came to 6 bases and at J to 0 bases, leaving 5 bases not matched to a gene. Germline V gene data show CDR1 as KGHSH and CDR2 as LQKENI. The CDR3 loop is CASSLGQVSNQPQHF. The CDR3, as DNA: TGTGCCAGCTCCCTAGGACAGGTTAGCAATCAGCCCCAGCATTTT. Based on the CDR3 plus reference TRBV18 and TRBJ1-5, the full variable domain is NAGVMQNPRHLVRRRGQEARLRCSPMKGHSHVYWYRQLPEEGLKFMVYLQKENIIDESGMPKERFSAEFPKEGPSILRIQQVVRGDSAAYFCASSLGQVSNQPQHFGDGTRLSIL.

Notes on this clone: Other DNA sequences of this sample code for an identical CDR3. The CDR3 DNA sequence: TGCGCCAGCAGCACGGGTTACGAGCAGTACTTC. It translates to CASSTGYEQYF. The chain links TRBV10-2 to TRBJ2-7; no firm D call. Trimming removed 6 bases at V and 4 bases at J, with 7 bases between. This CDR3 spans 11 amino acids. In germline, CDR1 is WSHSY, CDR2 SAAADI.

This clone was found a few times. This chain joins TRBV29-1 and TRBJ2-3; 11 nucleotides match TRBD1. The CDR3 covers 16 residues. J gave up 5 bases and V 2 bases, and 9 bases lay outside the gene matches. Germline CDR1 reads SQVTM; CDR2 reads ANQGSEA. CDR3 sequence reads: CSVELWTGGPKDTQYF. CDR3 in DNA: TGCAGCGTTGAACTTTGGACAGGGGGCCCTAAAGATACGCAGTATTTT.

Only a few counts were recorded for this clone. This chain connects TRBV15 to TRBJ2-5, with 8 bases aligning to TRBD2. Germline V lookup: CDR1 LNHNV, CDR2 YYDKDF (reference sequence). The CDR3 is 15 amino acids. V was pared by 5 bases and J by 3 bases, with 8 bases of the junction left unmatched. CDR3 protein: CATSHAGGSKETQYF. Here the CDR3 DNA reads TGTGCCACCAGCCATGCGGGGGGATCCAAAGAGACCCAGTACTTC.

The chain uses TRBV13 and TRBJ2-7; no clear D gene. V was clipped by 5 bases and J by 4 bases, with 15 bases between them. Germline V gene data show CDR1 as PRHDT and CDR2 as FYEKMQ (reference sequence). The CDR3 totals 14 residues. The CDR3 bases are TGTGCCAGCAGCGCCGCCAACGAGGCTTACGAGCAGTACTTC. It specifies CASSAANEAYEQYF.

The CDR3 region is CASSVDRLEGYTF. The CDR3 coding sequence is TGTGCCAGCAGCGTCGACAGGTTGGAAGGCTACACCTTC. This chain links TRBV11-2 with TRBJ1-2; D is perhaps TRBD1 (6 bases). Germline V gene sequence: CDR1 SGHAT, CDR2 FQNNGV. Trimming removed 5 bases from V and 8 bases from J, with 15 bases in between. The CDR3 is 13 amino acids.

This chain joins TRBV30 and TRBJ1-2, with 9 positions matching TRBD1. J gave up 4 bases and V 2 bases, and 5 bases lay outside the gene matches. Germline-derived CDR1 and CDR2 are GTSNPN and SVGIG (reference sequence). This CDR3 has 14 amino acids. The CDR3 protein is CAWSSTGGAYGYTF. The CDR3 coding sequence is TGTGCCTGGAGTTCGACAGGGGGAGCCTATGGCTACACCTTC.

The chain couples TRBV11-3 to TRBJ1-2, with no clear D. The CDR3 sequence is 12 residues long. Germline CDR1 and CDR2: SGHNT and YENEEA. V dropped 3 bases and J dropped 5 bases, with 7 bases sitting between them. In nucleotides, the CDR3 is TGTGCCAGCAGCTTCTCCGGGTATGGCTACACCTTC. Encoded protein: CASSFSGYGYTF. The full variable domain, completed using reference TRBV11-3 and TRBJ1-2, is EAGVVQSPRYKIIEKKQPVAFWCNPISGHNTLYWYLQNLGQGPELLIRYENEEAVDDSQLPKDRFSAERLKGVDSTLKIQPAELGDSAVYLCASSFSGYGYTFGSGTRLTVV.

This clone was seen more than once but under ten times. The CDR3 reads CASSYGAVRGTEAFF. CDR3 bases: TGTGCCAGCAGTTACGGGGCGGTCCGAGGAACTGAAGCTTTCTTT. This chain joins TRBV6-5 and TRBJ1-1, with a possible D match to TRBD1 (5 bases). This CDR3 contains 15 residues. V shed 2 bases and J shed 5 bases, with 15 bases lying between them. CDR1 and CDR2 (germline): MNHEY, SVGAGI.

The chain couples TRBV5-6 to TRBJ1-2; tentatively, D is TRBD1 (6 bases). Germline V CDR1 and CDR2: SGHDT, YYEEEE. The ends were cut back, 0 bases at V and 0 bases at J, with 15 bases in the middle. The CDR3 loop spans 17 amino acids. The CDR3 region has the DNA TGTGCCAGCAGCTTGGGGGGGACATCTAGCCCTAACTATGGCTACACCTTC. Translating it yields CASSLGGTSSPNYGYTF. The full variable domain, rest sourced from reference TRBV5-6 and TRBJ1-2, is DAGVTQSPTHLIKTRGQQVTLRCSPKSGHDTVSWYQQALGQGPQFIFQYYEEEERQRGNFPDRFSGHQFPNYSSELNVNALLLGDSALYLCASSLGGTSSPNYGYTFGSGTRLTVV.

This clone was detected only a few times. The CDR3 region is CASSESAVSTDTQYF. The CDR3 nucleotides read TGTGCCAGCAGTGAAAGCGCAGTTAGCACAGATACGCAGTATTTT. The chain is built from TRBV6-1 and TRBJ2-3, with D unresolved. The CDR3 covers 15 residues. The germline gives CDR1 MNHNS, CDR2 SASEGT. Trimming removed 2 bases at V and 0 bases at J, with 9 bases between.

This chain's CDR3 is CASSLRQGDSPLHF. CDR3 sequence (DNA): TGCGCCAGCAGCCTCAGACAGGGCGATTCACCCCTCCACTTT. The V gene is TRBV5-1, the J gene TRBJ1-6, with 7 bases that match TRBD1. This CDR3 has 14 residues. Trimming cost V 4 bases and J 8 bases; bases outside gene matches: 6. Germline CDR1 reads SGHRS; CDR2 reads YFSETQ.

Remarks on this clone: Other nucleotide sequences from this sample produce the same CDR3. The chain employs TRBV2 and TRBJ1-2, with unresolved D. The CDR3 sequence is 13 residues long. CDR1 is SNHLY and CDR2 is FYNNEI in the germline V gene. Trimming cost V 4 bases and J 0 bases, with 6 bases left between them. CDR3: CASSGTANYGYTF. Written as DNA, the CDR3 is TGTGCCAGCAGTGGAACAGCTAACTATGGCTACACCTTC.

This chain links TRBV7-9 with TRBJ2-7; D is perhaps TRBD2 (5 bases). The germline V gene encodes CDR1 SEHNR and CDR2 FQNEAQ (reference sequence). This CDR3 has 15 amino acids. V was clipped by 1 base and J by 2 bases, with 12 bases between them. The CDR3 DNA reads TGTGCCAGCAGCTTAGGAGCGGCGGCGACCTACGAGCAGTACTTC. It yields the protein CASSLGAAATYEQYF.

The chain uses TRBV30 and TRBJ1-5, with D perhaps TRBD1 (5 bases). The V end lost 3 bases, the J end lost 2 bases, and 14 bases lay between the germline ends. The CDR3 is 15 residues long. Germline CDR1 and CDR2: GTSNPN and SVGIG (reference sequence). The CDR3 DNA sequence: TGTGCCTGGAGCCCACGGGGGGGTCGCAATCAGCCCCAGCATTTT. It translates to CAWSPRGGRNQPQHF.

The V gene is TRBV19, the J gene TRBJ1-3, with 7 bases aligning to TRBD1. The CDR3 totals 15 residues. V was pared by 2 bases and J by 3 bases, with 4 bases of the junction left unmatched. Germline lookup yields CDR1 LNHDA and CDR2 SQIVND (reference sequence). Written as DNA, the CDR3 is TGTGCCAGTAGTATAAGCAGGGGGAATGGAAACACCATATATTTT. Amino acids: CASSISRGNGNTIYF.

CDR3 bases: TGTGCCAGCTCACTCATGGGGGAGGGAGGCAATCAGCCCCAGCATTTT. Translating it yields CASSLMGEGGNQPQHF. The chain recombines TRBV18 with TRBJ1-5; weak D call: TRBD1 (5 bases). The CDR3 runs to 16 residues. Between the trimmed V and J ends, which lost 4 bases and 2 bases, there was a span of 15 bases. Germline loops: CDR1 KGHSH, CDR2 LQKENI.

The rearrangement uses TRBV7-9 and TRBJ1-4; 8 nucleotides agree with TRBD1. CDR1 is SEHNR and CDR2 is FQNEAQ in the germline V gene (reference sequence). The CDR3 spans 15 residues. With 5 bases clipped from V and 7 bases from J, the junction kept 9 bases outside the gene matches. The CDR3 nucleotides are TGTGCCAGCAGCCCGGGACAGGAGGGTAGTGAAAAACTGTTTTTT. Translating it yields CASSPGQEGSEKLFF.

As to this clone: Other DNA sequences in the sample encode the same CDR3. This chain uses TRBV4-1 with TRBJ1-2; 8 bases line up with TRBD1. Germline V gene data show CDR1 as MGHRA and CDR2 as YSYEKL. V trimming: 1 base; J trimming: 5 bases; junction bases outside the gene matches: 3. This CDR3 comprises 14 residues. CDR3 protein: CASSQGGQDYGYTF. The CDR3 bases are TGCGCCAGCAGCCAAGGGGGACAGGATTATGGCTACACCTTC.

This clone has a handful of counts. The chain carries TRBV19 and TRBJ2-7; 7 bases map to TRBD1. The trim removed 5 bases at V and 3 bases at J, leaving 7 bases unmatched. Germline V gene lookup returns CDR1 LNHDA and CDR2 SQIVND (reference sequence). The CDR3 sequence is 14 residues long. The CDR3 loop is CASSPWTGDYEQYF. The DNA for the CDR3 is TGTGCCAGTAGTCCCTGGACAGGAGACTACGAGCAGTACTTC.

The chain is built from TRBV15 and TRBJ2-7; 7 nucleotides align to TRBD1. There are 14 residues in the CDR3. Unmatched junction bases numbered 5, after V lost 4 bases and J lost 2 bases. CDR1 LNHNV and CDR2 YYDKDF come from the germline V gene (reference sequence). CDR3 nucleotide sequence: TGTGCCACCAGCACCCGGGACAGTACCTACGAGCAGTACTTC. It codes for CATSTRDSTYEQYF.

The chain couples TRBV7-6 to TRBJ2-5, with TRBD2 matching over 13 bases. This CDR3 comprises 18 residues. In germline, CDR1 is SGHVS, CDR2 FNYEAQ. Trimming at V came to 1 base and at J to 1 base, leaving 6 bases not matched to a gene. The DNA of the CDR3 is TGTGCCAGCAGCTTAGGACTAGCGGGAGGATTGGCCCAAGAGACCCAGTACTTC. The encoded protein is CASSLGLAGGLAQETQYF. Variable domain in full (rest from reference TRBV7-6 and TRBJ2-5): GAGVSQSPRYKVTKRGQDVALRCDPISGHVSLYWYRQALGQGPEFLTYFNYEAQQDKSGLPNDRFSAERPEGSISTLTIQRTEQRDSAMYRCASSLGLAGGLAQETQYFGPGTRLLVL.

The J gene is TRBJ1-2, the V gene TRBV18; D gene uncertain. Germline-derived CDR1 and CDR2 are KGHSH and LQKENI. The CDR3 extends over 14 amino acids. Trimming stripped 5 bases from V and 6 bases from J, with 16 bases between. CDR3 residues: CASSYDMTVDGYTF. In nucleotides, the CDR3 is TGTGCCAGCTCATATGACATGACGGTGGATGGCTACACCTTC.

This clone came up a few times. The CDR3 loop reads CASSWGLLTGELFF. The CDR3 bases are TGTGCCAGTAGTTGGGGACTTCTCACCGGGGAGCTGTTTTTT. This sequence joins TRBV19 and TRBJ2-2; D may be TRBD2 (6 bases). This CDR3 comprises 14 residues. Germline assignment: CDR1 LNHDA and CDR2 SQIVND (reference sequence). Trimming removed 5 bases at V and 4 bases at J, with 11 bases between.